These 28 T cell receptor beta chains share one sample of origin, sequenced in a study of T cells after yellow fever vaccination. TCRdb redid the calling of the 5' RACE reads with MiXCR, one entry per CDR3 protein. In the table there are approximately 150,000 distinct CDR3 sequences, 5.5% to 7.5% of which are singletons. Sequencing used CD4+ T cells sorted from PBMCs, obtained on the day of the first yellow fever vaccination. The receptor source for this set is a man younger than 35 who received the YFV17D yellow fever vaccine.

The table lists this clonotype with many counts. The chain carries TRBV7-2 and TRBJ2-1, with D unresolved. Germline lookup yields CDR1 SGHTA and CDR2 FQGNSA. CDR3 length: 13 residues. Between the trimmed V and J ends, which lost 2 bases and 7 bases, there was a span of 9 bases. Here the CDR3 reads CASSLRRKNEQFF. The CDR3 DNA is TGTGCCAGCAGCTTAAGGAGAAAGAATGAGCAGTTCTTC.

This clonotype was seen ten or more times. The chain is built from TRBV7-2 and TRBJ2-3; 12 nucleotides agree with TRBD1. Per germline, CDR1 SGHTA and CDR2 FQGNSA. V lost 1 base to trimming and J lost 7 bases; unmatched junction nucleotides: 3. This CDR3 comprises 15 residues. The CDR3: CASSLGDRGPNTQYF. DNA for the CDR3: TGTGCCAGCAGCTTAGGGGACAGGGGGCCGAATACGCAGTATTTT.

There are many counts of this clonotype. The V and J genes are TRBV6-2 or TRBV6-3 and TRBJ1-5; the D is unclear. CDR3 length: 16 amino acids. Per germline, CDR1 MNHEY and CDR2 SVGEGT. V lost 7 bases and J 2 bases, leaving 18 bases between the germline ends. The CDR3 DNA reads as TGTGCCAGCAAACCAACGATGGAGGGAGGCAATCAGCCCCAGCATTTT. It specifies CASKPTMEGGNQPQHF.

The rearrangement uses TRBV7-3 and TRBJ2-2; the match to TRBD2 covers 7 bases. In germline, CDR1 is SGHTA, CDR2 FQGTGA. The CDR3 has 15 amino acids. With V trimmed by 5 bases and J by 3 bases, 6 bases remained unmatched. The CDR3 here is CASSHGGGDTGELFF. The CDR3 bases are TGTGCCAGCAGCCATGGGGGGGGGGACACCGGGGAGCTGTTTTTT.

This clonotype showed up just a few times. The V gene is TRBV11-2, the J gene TRBJ2-2; 7 bases are shared with TRBD2. The V gene's germline CDR1 is SGHAT and CDR2 FQNNGV. The CDR3 is 17 residues long. With 0 bases clipped from V and 6 bases from J, the junction kept 10 bases outside the gene matches. CDR3 region: CASSLDPEAGRAGELFF. The CDR3 coding sequence is TGTGCCAGCAGCTTAGATCCCGAGGCAGGGAGGGCCGGGGAGCTGTTTTTT. Full variable domain (outside the CDR3, taken from reference TRBV11-2 and TRBJ2-2): EAGVAQSPRYKIIEKRQSVAFWCNPISGHATLYWYQQILGQGPKLLIQFQNNGVVDDSQLPKDRFSAERLKGVDSTLKIQPAKLEDSAVYLCASSLDPEAGRAGELFFGEGSRLTVL.

This sequence joins TRBV28 and TRBJ2-7; 7 bases are shared with TRBD1. The length of the CDR3 is 14 residues. Germline CDR1 and CDR2: MDHEN and SYDVKM. With V trimmed by 5 bases and J by 2 bases, 6 bases remained unmatched. The CDR3 region is CASSHSQGAYEQYV. The CDR3 region has the DNA TGTGCCAGCAGTCATAGTCAGGGGGCCTACGAGCAGTACGTC.

This clonotype was detected many times. The V gene is TRBV10-3, the J gene TRBJ1-2; D gene unclear. The germline gives CDR1 ENHRY, CDR2 SYGVKD. V dropped 3 bases and J dropped 0 bases, with 5 bases sitting between them. The CDR3 extends over 13 amino acids. The CDR3, as DNA: TGTGCCATCAGTGAAAACCCTAACTATGGCTACACCTTC. It codes for CAISENPNYGYTF.

This clonotype was counted many times. The CDR3 is CASSLDASGAGYTF. CDR3 nucleotides: TGCGCCAGCAGCTTGGACGCGTCGGGGGCTGGCTACACCTTC. This chain uses TRBV5-1 with TRBJ1-2, with D perhaps matching TRBD1 (6 bases). The CDR3 runs 14 residues. V was clipped by 0 bases and J by 7 bases, with 13 bases between them. Germline CDR1 SGHRS, CDR2 YFSETQ.

V gene TRBV20-1 combines with J gene TRBJ1-4, with D unclear. The CDR3 contains 13 residues. V was cut by 1 base and J by 8 bases, with 11 bases left in between. Per the germline V gene, CDR1 is DFQATT and CDR2 is SNEGSKA (reference sequence). CDR3 loop: CSARGGSGEKLFF. Here the CDR3 DNA reads TGCAGTGCTAGAGGAGGGAGTGGCGAAAAACTGTTTTTT.

This clonotype was observed many times. V gene TRBV5-1 combines with J gene TRBJ2-2, with 7 bases matching TRBD2. CDR3 size: 13 residues. V lost 7 bases to trimming and J lost 6 bases; unmatched junction nucleotides: 6. Germline V gives CDR1 SGHRS, CDR2 YFSETQ. CDR3 in amino acids: CASRGVVAGELFF. DNA of the CDR3: TGCGCCAGCCGGGGGGTTGTGGCCGGGGAGCTGTTTTTT.

This clonotype was observed many times. CDR3 protein: CASSQLAAETQYF. CDR3 coding DNA: TGTGCCAGCAGCCAACTCGCAGCGGAGACCCAGTACTTC. The rearrangement uses TRBV3-1 and TRBJ2-5; D not certain. The germline gives CDR1 LGHDT, CDR2 YNNKEL (reference sequence). This CDR3 comprises 13 residues. Trimming pared 2 bases from V and 5 bases from J, leaving 9 bases between.

Ten or more counts support this clonotype. This chain links TRBV5-5 with TRBJ2-7, with D hard to call. V shed 4 bases and J shed 5 bases, with 16 bases lying between them. Germline V gene lookup returns CDR1 SGHKS and CDR2 YYEKEE (reference sequence). The CDR3 is 14 residues long. This CDR3 reads CASSNVGGVDEQYF. As DNA, the CDR3 is TGTGCCAGCAGCAATGTCGGTGGGGTGGACGAGCAGTACTTC.

J is TRBJ1-2 and V is TRBV5-1; D is undetermined. The V and J ends lost 2 bases and 6 bases respectively, with 11 bases between them. Germline CDR1 SGHRS, CDR2 YFSETQ. The length of the CDR3 is 13 residues. The chain's CDR3 is CASSLSEADGYTF. The CDR3 DNA reads TGCGCCAGCAGCTTATCAGAAGCCGATGGCTACACCTTC.

This clonotype was seen a handful of times. CDR3 sequence reads: CASRRGPNNEQFF. The CDR3 region has the DNA TGTGCCAGCAGGCGGGGACCCAACAATGAGCAGTTCTTC. This chain connects TRBV12-3 or TRBV12-4 to TRBJ2-1; D may be TRBD2 (6 bases). Trimming removed 6 bases from V and 5 bases from J, with 11 bases in between. This CDR3 region has 13 residues.

The rearrangement links TRBV7-2 to TRBJ1-1; D gene ambiguous. Trimming took off 6 bases at V and 1 base at J, with 9 bases between the two ends. The CDR3 consists of 13 residues. Germline V gene sequence: CDR1 SGHTA, CDR2 FQGNSA. The CDR3 reads CASSLQKNTEAFF. CDR3 nucleotides: TGTGCCAGCAGTTTACAGAAGAACACTGAAGCTTTCTTT.

The table lists this clonotype with many counts. The rearrangement uses TRBV7-9 and TRBJ2-5; TRBD2 agrees at 8 bases. V gave up 4 bases and J gave up 4 bases; unmatched junction bases: 5. The CDR3 sequence is 14 residues long. Germline assignment: CDR1 SEHNR and CDR2 FQNEAQ (reference sequence). The CDR3 is CASSSSGGTETQYF. The CDR3, as DNA: TGTGCCAGCAGCTCCAGCGGGGGTACAGAGACCCAGTACTTC. The whole variable domain, filled in from reference TRBV7-9 and TRBJ2-5, reads DTGVSQNPRHKITKRGQNVTFRCDPISEHNRLYWYRQTLGQGPEFLTYFQNEAQLEKSRLLSDRFSAERPKGSFSTLEIQRTEQGDSAMYLCASSSSGGTETQYFGPGTRLLVL.

With respect to this clonotype: A much larger clone differs by one base, so this may be a read error. This chain uses TRBV5-1 with TRBJ2-2; 8 bases fit TRBD2. CDR1 is SGHRS, CDR2 YFSETQ, per germline. This CDR3 contains 16 residues. J gave up 6 bases and V 4 bases, and 11 bases lay outside the gene matches. In DNA, the CDR3 is TGCGCCAGCAGCCTCAATCTCAGGACTAGCCCCGGGGAGCTGTTTTTT. It codes for CASSLNLRTSPGELFF.

This clonotype has ten or more counts. The rearrangement links TRBV5-6 to TRBJ2-7; TRBD2 agrees at 8 bases. The V gene end was trimmed by 0 bases and the J gene end by 0 bases; junction bases not matched to a gene: 14. Per germline, CDR1 SGHDT and CDR2 YYEEEE. The CDR3 loop spans 19 amino acids. This CDR3 is CASSLASSSGGYSSYEQYV. In DNA, the CDR3 is TGTGCCAGCAGCTTGGCCAGTTCCAGCGGGGGTTACAGCTCCTACGAGCAGTACGTC.

This clonotype was counted only a few times. This chain links TRBV7-2 with TRBJ1-2; D remains ambiguous. The CDR3 extends over 16 amino acids. Trimming left V 1 base short and J 5 bases short, with 17 bases between. Germline V gene lookup returns CDR1 SGHTA and CDR2 FQGNSA. CDR3 nucleotide sequence: TGTGCCAGCAGCTTAGGGCGGCTGGGGATCCGTTATGGCTACACCTTC. Protein product: CASSLGRLGIRYGYTF.

The sample holds a few counts of this clonotype. The chain joins TRBV7-9 to TRBJ2-7; TRBD1 is a possible D gene (5 bases). This CDR3 is built from 16 residues. From germline, CDR1 is SEHNR and CDR2 FQNEAQ (reference sequence). Trimming pared 6 bases from V and 0 bases from J, leaving 18 bases between. The CDR3 sequence is CASRKPRTHYSYEQYF. CDR3 coding DNA: TGTGCCAGCAGGAAGCCCAGGACACATTACTCCTACGAGCAGTACTTC.

This clonotype was counted many times. The chain carries TRBV18 and TRBJ2-3; D is uncertain. The CDR3 loop spans 13 amino acids. CDR1 KGHSH and CDR2 LQKENI come from the germline V gene. The V and J ends lost 0 bases and 6 bases respectively, with 7 bases between them. The CDR3 DNA reads as TGTGCCAGCTCACCACCAATGTACGATACGCAGTATTTT. It is translated as CASSPPMYDTQYF. The whole variable domain, filled in from reference TRBV18 and TRBJ2-3, reads NAGVMQNPRHLVRRRGQEARLRCSPMKGHSHVYWYRQLPEEGLKFMVYLQKENIIDESGMPKERFSAEFPKEGPSILRIQQVVRGDSAAYFCASSPPMYDTQYFGPGTRLTVL.

Worth noting for this clonotype: This may come from a read error, since a much larger clone is one base off. The rearrangement joins TRBV19 to TRBJ2-2; the D is unclear. This CDR3 has 15 amino acids. The germline CDR1 and CDR2 sequences are LNHDA and SQIVND (reference sequence). The CDR3 is CASSRISLNSGELFF. For the CDR3, the DNA is TGTGCCAGTAGTAGGATCAGTTTGAACTCCGGGGAGCTGTTTTTT.

The chain employs TRBV10-3 and TRBJ2-7; tentative D call: TRBD1 (6 bases). V was shortened by 7 bases and J by 5 bases, with 21 bases between the two germline ends. The germline CDR1 and CDR2 sequences are ENHRY and SYGVKD. This CDR3 has 15 amino acids. Written as DNA, the CDR3 is TGTGCCATCACCCCCGGGACAACCAACCCCAACGAGCAGTACTTC. Amino acids: CAITPGTTNPNEQYF.

In this sample, this clonotype turned up once. With a much larger clone just one base away, this may be a read error. The rearrangement joins TRBV13 to TRBJ1-1; D is perhaps TRBD1 (5 bases). Germline loops: CDR1 PRHDT, CDR2 FYEKMQ (reference sequence). The germline V and J ends were trimmed by 8 bases and 0 bases, with 10 bases remaining between them. The CDR3 has 13 amino acids. The CDR3 here is CASQTDVNTEAFF. CDR3 nucleotides: TGTGCCAGCCAGACAGATGTGAACACTGAAGCTTTCTTT.

The rearrangement uses TRBV28 and TRBJ2-1; weak D call: TRBD2 (6 bases). The CDR3 loop spans 12 amino acids. V lost 8 bases and J lost 4, with 9 bases in between. From germline, CDR1 is MDHEN and CDR2 SYDVKM. The CDR3 loop is CASWGLYNEQFF. CDR3 nucleotides: TGTGCCAGCTGGGGACTTTACAATGAGCAGTTCTTC.

The V gene is TRBV5-1, the J gene TRBJ1-1; D gene ambiguous. The CDR3 spans 14 residues. V was trimmed by 2 bases and J by 2 bases, leaving 10 bases between them. Germline CDR1 and CDR2: SGHRS and YFSETQ. The CDR3 reads CASSFLETNTEAFF. CDR3 bases: TGCGCCAGCAGCTTCCTGGAGACTAACACTGAAGCTTTCTTT.

Only a few counts were recorded for this clonotype. The chain is built from TRBV3-1 and TRBJ2-2; 13 bases are a match to TRBD2. The CDR3 extends over 16 amino acids. Germline CDR1 reads LGHDT; CDR2 reads YNNKEL (reference sequence). V shed 3 bases, J shed 5 bases, and the junction held 3 bases outside the gene matches. The CDR3 sequence: CASSHGLAGETGELFF. The CDR3 DNA follows: TGTGCCAGCAGCCACGGACTAGCGGGGGAGACCGGGGAGCTGTTTTTT.

This clonotype was seen ten or more times. The chain joins TRBV9 to TRBJ2-1; D gene uncertain. From germline, CDR1 is SGDLS and CDR2 YYNGEE. CDR3 length: 13 amino acids. Trimming removed 5 bases from V and 6 bases from J, with 12 bases in between. The CDR3 here is CASSLDSSNEQFF. CDR3 sequence (DNA): TGTGCCAGCAGTCTTGACTCGAGCAATGAGCAGTTCTTC.